This T cell receptor beta chain was captured in a study of shared clonotypes between healthy human individuals (dated by TCRdb to between 2020 and 2021). For the wider study: The cohort comprised a couple of women and a few men aged 18 to 49 years. Per donor, three plates each were used for CD4 naive and CD4 memory, two for CD8 naive, and one for CD8 memory. The study deeply sequenced blood TCR repertoires of about 5 healthy adults to estimate repertoire size and the extent of clonotype sharing between individuals. Libraries were prepared and TCR repertoires were sequenced by different laboratories using diverse techniques, in order to increase sequencing depth and limit assay-specific biases. Per donor, leukapheresis produced somewhere between about 0.94 and 9 billion PBMCs.

On this clone: Which antigen it targets is not known. Within one base of it there is no much larger clone, and no base qualities were kept. At the DNA level, this CDR3 is encoded by other sequences in the same sample as well.

CD8 naive samples were obtained by positive selection for CCR7 among CD45RO-negative cells, yielding a CD45RA+CCR7+ population from which TemRA cells were excluded. The donors were healthy, HIV-negative adults with no recently reported acute infections or vaccinations. Only Caucasian adults living in Nashville, Tennessee, USA were represented among the donors. Blood was obtained by leukapheresis, after which PBMCs were separated by Ficoll-Histopaque density gradient centrifugation and cryopreserved in liquid nitrogen vapor phase. Analytical flow cytometry was used to check the purity and quantity of every magnetically sorted T cell population. From each sorted fraction, genomic DNA was isolated and quantified by UV absorbance on a Nanodrop 2000c. TCR CDR3 regions were amplified from genomic DNA by multiplex PCR using the deep immunoSEQ assay. Extracted genomic DNA from each cell subset was distributed evenly across all wells of several immunoSEQ 96-well plates, and each plate was treated as a replicate. For sorted subsets, 200 ng of genomic DNA, equivalent to 25,000 to 35,000 T cell genomes, went into each replicate PCR. Purified libraries were measured with a Qubit 3.0 fluorometer, size-checked on a Bioanalyzer 2100, and measured again with the KAPA Library Quantification kit. Every immunoSEQ 96-well plate was sequenced on a dedicated single-read 150-cycle Illumina NextSeq 550 flow cell. The published analysis was carried out like this. Because the immunoSEQ output held only junctional sequences and lacked quality scores, the filtering could not match the filtering applied to full-length reads. To assign V/J genes and CDR3, sequences were annotated against IMGT germline references using PyIR, a Python wrapper for IgBLAST v1.9. Reads were filtered out if the reads had weak V/J assignments (E-value above 1e-6), no CDR3, stop codons, out-of-frame junctions, or ambiguous translated residues. V3J clonotypes were defined by identical inferred V gene, J gene, and CDR3 amino acid sequence. To compute the percentage overlap between repertoires, the number of shared unique clonotypes was divided by the size of the smaller repertoire. Repertoire richness was assessed with RTK rarefaction, the Chao1 estimator, and Recon v2.1 estimates of unobserved clonotypes. Generation probabilities for all TCRbeta clonotypes obtained by the gDNA method from a handful of donors were computed using OLGA. The immuneACCESS repertoire file appears here via TCRdb, limited to in-frame rearrangements. These files lack a portion of the clones; in checked studies, under half of the deficit traces to unresolved V genes, and the cause of the others is not known. V and J calls and clone size are given by that table; D and trimming were obtained from the DNA. The sample records 1.5 million to 2.5 million clones, about 95% of which are singletons. The top ten clones comprise less than 1.5% of the sample.

The investigation overall reported the following: Only blood was sampled, and tissue TCR repertoires likely differ from those in blood. Even with the large sequencing depth, rarefaction of the sorted-subset datasets indicated that sequencing was incomplete. Estimated clonotype richness was generally larger for naive than for memory subsets. Higher generation probabilities were observed for clonotypes shared by all four sorted-subset donors than for non-shared clonotypes. Based on pairwise subsampling, the degree of clonotype sharing among donors was expected to be affected by sequencing depth. Sharing across a handful of donors was observed for around 5% of naive CD4, less than 4% of naive CD8, about 2.3% of memory CD4, and about 0.38% of memory CD8 clonotypes. The genetic and exposure-history diversity represented was limited by the small number of donors.

This receptor was obtained from a man between 18 and 29 years old in good health. The sequenced sample was naive CD8+ T cells sorted from blood. The cell subset or site label for this specimen denotes: CD45RA+CCR7+.

The nucleotide sequence is given as TGCGCCAGCAGCTTAGGGGGCGGGTACGAGCAGTACTTC. This is translated as CASSLGGGYEQYF. The chain employs TRBV5-1 and TRBJ2-7; TRBD1 lines up with 7 middle nucleotides. CDR1 is given as SGHRS and CDR2 as YFSETQ, both from the germline V gene. Germline trimming: 2 bases from V, 4 bases from J; junction bases outside gene matches: 3. The CDR3, from cysteine to phenylalanine, totals 13 residues. Only the CDR3 portion is preserved as DNA: 39 bases, with reading frame beginning at the first base.